This TCR beta chain appears in the sequencing data of a study of cytomegalovirus exposure and HLA in healthy donors. Vbeta (60) and Jbeta (13) primers were used in the PCR. Assay: immunoSEQ multiplex PCR; the TCRdb copy retains only in-frame clones and omits some. The data show approximately 150,000 clones, with roughly 77% seen just once and 3.7% held by the top ten. This CDR3 region has 19 residues. Looked up from germline, CDR1 is LGHNT and CDR2 is FRNRAP. V was pared by 0 bases and J by 0 bases, with 15 bases between. Sequences were obtained from PBMCs. This sequence originates from a man younger than 40 in good health and CMV-seropositive. The chain combines TRBV12-5 with TRBJ2-6, with a weak D call TRBD2 (6 bases). The CDR3 sequence is CASGLVRSGDSSGANVLTF. The CDR3 nucleotides are TGTGCTAGTGGTTTGGTTCGTTCGGGGGATAGCTCTGGGGCCAACGTCCTGACTTTC. Drawing the rest from reference TRBV12-5 and TRBJ2-6, the complete variable domain is DARVTQTPRHKVTEMGQEVTMRCQPILGHNTVFWYRQTMMQGLELLAYFRNRAPLDDSGMPKDRFSAEMPDATLATLKIQPSEPRDSAVYFCASGLVRSGDSSGANVLTFGAGSRLTVL.